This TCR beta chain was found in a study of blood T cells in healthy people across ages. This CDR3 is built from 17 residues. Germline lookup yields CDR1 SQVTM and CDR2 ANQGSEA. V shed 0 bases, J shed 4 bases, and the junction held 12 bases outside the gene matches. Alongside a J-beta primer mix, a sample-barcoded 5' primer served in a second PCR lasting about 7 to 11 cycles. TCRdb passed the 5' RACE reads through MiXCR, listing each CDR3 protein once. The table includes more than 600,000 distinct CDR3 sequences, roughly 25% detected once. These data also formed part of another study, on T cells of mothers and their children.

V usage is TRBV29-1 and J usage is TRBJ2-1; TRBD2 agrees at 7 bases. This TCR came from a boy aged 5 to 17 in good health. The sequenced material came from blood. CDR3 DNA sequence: TGCAGCGTTGAAGATCCTCTGCGGGAGTTCTTTTACAATGAGCAGTTCTTC. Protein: CSVEDPLREFFYNEQFF.